This entry is about one T cell receptor beta chain. Its antigen remains undetermined. Per-base qualities were not stored, and no clone one base away is much larger. V is trimmed back by 2 bases and J by 10 bases, and the junction contains 4 bases that no gene match accounts for. CDR1 and CDR2 (MNHEY, SVGAGI) derive from the germline V gene. The CDR3 runs 15 amino acids, cysteine and phenylalanine included. The DNA shown is the 45-base CDR3, in frame from base 1. This specimen's treatment or condition label, per the study, means: roughly 20 received Ad26.COV2.S at low or high dose, single or two shots; roughly 5 received placebo; per-sample allocation not given. Repertoires of vaccine and placebo recipients were sequenced from samples taken on day 63 after the first injection. Between 29 July and 7 August 2020, Cohort 1b enrolled 25 adults aged 18-55 years at one site in Boston, USA. Ad26.COV2.S consisted of a replication-incompetent adenovirus type 26 vector by which a prefusion-stabilized SARS-CoV-2 spike protein from the original Wuhan strain was expressed.

TCRbeta CDR3 regions were sequenced with the immunoSEQ Assay. After extraction, genomic DNA underwent amplification by bias-controlled multiplex PCR, followed by high-throughput sequencing. In the authors' own workflow: To quantify the absolute abundance of each unique TCRbeta CDR3 region, sequences were collapsed and filtered. T cell fraction was estimated by normalizing TCRbeta template counts to usable DNA, with usable DNA measured through amplification of reference genes found in all nucleated cells. Repertoire TCRs were annotated as SARS-CoV-2-specific by exact matching of V gene, CDR3 amino acid sequence and J gene to a known reactive TCR set. MIRA supplied the reference SARS-CoV-2 TCR set, which was filtered for enrichment in COVID-19-positive ImmuneCODE repertoires so that public or cross-reactive TCRs were removed. Drawing on the MIRA antigens, annotated TCRs were analysed further at the level of specific ORF or position within ORF. Breadth was defined as annotated unique rearrangements over total unique productive rearrangements; depth was the summed frequency of those rearrangements. TCR breadth was compared between groups using two-sided Wilcoxon rank-sum tests. TCRdb took over this immuneACCESS table, retaining in-frame rearrangements with V and J assigned. Such tables are incomplete; in checked studies, under half of the missing clones stem from an unresolved V gene, and the remainder is unexplained. D and trimming come from the DNA, and the V and J calls and clone size come from that table. Across this sample there are around 300,000 clones, with around nine tenths seen only once. The ten top clones hold about 5% of the sample.

The entry originates in a study of Ad26.COV2.S vaccination and SARS-CoV-2 variants (dated by TCRdb to 2020 to 2023). Background on the whole study: Vaccine-arm donors came from COV1001, a multicentre, randomized, double-blind, placebo-controlled phase I-IIa trial of Ad26.COV2.S in healthy adults. Blinding of investigators to trial group allocation was maintained during experiments and outcome assessment. Sequencing of the TCRbeta repertoire served to evaluate the specificity and breadth of SARS-CoV-2-reactive T cell receptors following Ad26.COV2.S vaccination. The TCR-sequenced set comprised around 30 samples: roughly 19 Ad26.COV2.S vaccine recipients, 5 placebo recipients and 8 SARS-CoV-2 convalescent individuals. Trial participants were randomized into five groups of five, in which low-dose or high-dose Ad26.COV2.S was given once or twice, or placebo was given on both occasions. Ad26.COV2.S was administered intramuscularly at 5 x 10^10 or 1 x 10^11 viral particles, either as a single shot or as two shots given 56 days apart. The paper as a whole reports these results and caveats: It was noted by the authors that total T cell responses may have been underestimated by the TCR breadth and depth analyses. Higher spike-specific TCR breadth was observed in Ad26.COV2.S recipients than in placebo recipients (P = 0.0014). The study was not powered for comparison of responses between vaccine doses or regimens. Comparable non-spike TCR breadth was observed between vaccine and placebo recipients, consistent with only spike being contained in the vaccine. After vaccination, substantial breadth of spike-specific CD8+ and CD4+ T cell responses was reported.

The specimen was peripheral blood, collected in a trial of Ad26.COV2.S vaccine versus placebo. The sequence was collected from a person aged 18-65 years who received the Ad26.COV2.S COVID-19 vaccine or a placebo. The chain is assembled from TRBV6-5 and TRBJ1-6, with 11 middle bases fitting TRBD1. The CDR3 amino acid sequence is: CASSYGDRGDSPLHF. In nucleotide form, the sequence is TGTGCCAGCAGTTACGGGGACAGGGGGGACTCACCCCTCCACTTT.